The T cell receptor beta chain under discussion was sequenced for a study of T cell responses to AZD1222 COVID-19 vaccine. Sequencing was performed with immunoSEQ multiplex PCR; in TCRdb, only in-frame clones are kept and a portion is missing. The sample shows tens of thousands of clones, approximately 91% of them seen only once. Germline V gene lookup returns CDR1 MNHNY and CDR2 SVGAGI (reference sequence). With V trimmed by 5 bases and J by 0 bases, 12 bases remained unmatched. This CDR3 is built from 18 residues. Findings and limits, study-wide: Distributed over spike, vaccine-associated CD4 TCRs predominated at 160-218 and 743-854. Clonal diversity may have been underestimated, and the donors were mostly white British, with more females than males. Of the AZD1222 recipients, only five to seven were seropositive at baseline.

For this clone: Its antigen is currently unknown.

The material sequenced was peripheral blood, taken on day 0 of AZD1222 vaccination. The V gene is TRBV6-6, the J gene TRBJ2-3; TRBD2 aligns across 9 bases. This clonotype was sampled from an adult in good health. CDR3 sequence (DNA): TGTGCCAGCAGTCGCCCGACTAGCGGCGCGTCTAGCACAGATACGCAGTATTTT. Its protein product is CASSRPTSGASSTDTQYF.